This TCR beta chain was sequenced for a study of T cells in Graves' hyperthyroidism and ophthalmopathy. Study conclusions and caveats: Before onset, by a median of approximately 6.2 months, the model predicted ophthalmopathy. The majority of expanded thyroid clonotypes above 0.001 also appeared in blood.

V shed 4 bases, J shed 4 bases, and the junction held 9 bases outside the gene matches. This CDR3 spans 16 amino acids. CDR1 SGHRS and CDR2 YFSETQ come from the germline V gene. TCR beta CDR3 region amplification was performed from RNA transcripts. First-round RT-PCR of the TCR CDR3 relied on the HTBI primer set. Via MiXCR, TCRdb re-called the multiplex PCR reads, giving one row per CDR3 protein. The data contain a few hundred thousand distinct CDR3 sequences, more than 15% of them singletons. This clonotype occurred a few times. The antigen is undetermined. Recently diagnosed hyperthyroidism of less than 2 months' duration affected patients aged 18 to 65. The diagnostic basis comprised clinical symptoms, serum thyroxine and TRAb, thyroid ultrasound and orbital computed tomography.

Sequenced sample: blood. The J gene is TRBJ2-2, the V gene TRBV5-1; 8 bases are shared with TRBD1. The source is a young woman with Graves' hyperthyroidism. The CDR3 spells CASSQTGVSTTGELFF. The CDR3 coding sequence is TGCGCCAGCAGCCAGACAGGGGTTTCCACCACCGGGGAGCTGTTTTTT. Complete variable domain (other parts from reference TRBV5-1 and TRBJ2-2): KAGVTQTPRYLIKTRGQQVTLSCSPISGHRSVSWYQQTPGQGLQFLFEYFSETQRNKGNFPGRFSGRQFSNSRSEMNVSTLELGDSALYLCASSQTGVSTTGELFFGEGSRLTVL.